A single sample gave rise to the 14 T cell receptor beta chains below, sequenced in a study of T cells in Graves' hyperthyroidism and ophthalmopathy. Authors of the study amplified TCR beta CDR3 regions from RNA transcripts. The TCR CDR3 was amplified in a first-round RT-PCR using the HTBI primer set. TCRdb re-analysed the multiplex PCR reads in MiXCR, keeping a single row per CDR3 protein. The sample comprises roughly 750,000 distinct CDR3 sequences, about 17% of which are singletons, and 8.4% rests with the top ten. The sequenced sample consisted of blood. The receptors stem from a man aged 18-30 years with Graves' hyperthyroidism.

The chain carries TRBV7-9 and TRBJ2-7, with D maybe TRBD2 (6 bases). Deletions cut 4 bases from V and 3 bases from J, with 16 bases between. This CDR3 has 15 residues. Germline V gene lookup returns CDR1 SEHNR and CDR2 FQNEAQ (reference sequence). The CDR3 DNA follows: TGTGCCAGCAGCTACCAGAGGACGGAGGGCTACGAGCAGTACTTC. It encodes CASSYQRTEGYEQYF.

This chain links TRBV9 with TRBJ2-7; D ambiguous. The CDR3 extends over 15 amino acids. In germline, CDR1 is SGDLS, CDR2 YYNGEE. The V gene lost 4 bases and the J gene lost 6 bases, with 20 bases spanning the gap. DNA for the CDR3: TGTGCCAGCAGCAAGCGTCCCGGGCCTTTGGGCGAGCAGTACTTC. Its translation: CASSKRPGPLGEQYF.

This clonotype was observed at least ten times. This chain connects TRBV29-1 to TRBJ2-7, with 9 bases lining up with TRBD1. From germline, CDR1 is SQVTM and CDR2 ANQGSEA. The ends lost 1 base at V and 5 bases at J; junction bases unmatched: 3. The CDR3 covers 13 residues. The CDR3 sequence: CSVEGTGVHEQYF. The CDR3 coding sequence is TGCAGCGTTGAAGGGACAGGGGTCCACGAGCAGTACTTC.

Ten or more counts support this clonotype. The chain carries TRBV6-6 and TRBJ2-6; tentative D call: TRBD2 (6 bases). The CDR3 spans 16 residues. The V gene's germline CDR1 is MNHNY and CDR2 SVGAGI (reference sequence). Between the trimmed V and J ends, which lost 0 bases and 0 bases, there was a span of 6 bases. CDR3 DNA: TGTGCCAGCAGTTACTCGCGGGGCTCTGGGGCCAACGTCCTGACTTTC. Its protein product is CASSYSRGSGANVLTF.

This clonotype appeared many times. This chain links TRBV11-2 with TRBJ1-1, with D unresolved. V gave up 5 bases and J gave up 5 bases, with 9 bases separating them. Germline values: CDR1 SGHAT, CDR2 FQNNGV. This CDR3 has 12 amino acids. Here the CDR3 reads CASSIRPTEAFF. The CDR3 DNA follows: TGTGCCAGCAGCATAAGGCCGACTGAAGCTTTCTTT.

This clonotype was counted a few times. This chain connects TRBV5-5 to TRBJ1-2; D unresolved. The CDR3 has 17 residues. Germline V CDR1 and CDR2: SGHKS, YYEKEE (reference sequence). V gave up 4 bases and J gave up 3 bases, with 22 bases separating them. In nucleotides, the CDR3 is TGTGCCAGCAGCCCTATAGATGGTGGAGACTATGACTATGGCTACACCTTC. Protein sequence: CASSPIDGGDYDYGYTF. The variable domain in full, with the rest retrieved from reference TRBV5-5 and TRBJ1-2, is DAGVTQSPTHLIKTRGQQVTLRCSPISGHKSVSWYQQVLGQGPQFIFQYYEKEERGRGNFPDRFSARQFPNYSSELNVNALLLGDSALYLCASSPIDGGDYDYGYTFGSGTRLTVV.

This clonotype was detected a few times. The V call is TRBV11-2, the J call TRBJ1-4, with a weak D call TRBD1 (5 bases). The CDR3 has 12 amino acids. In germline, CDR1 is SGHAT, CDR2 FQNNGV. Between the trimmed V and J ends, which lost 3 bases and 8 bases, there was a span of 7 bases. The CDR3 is CASSFNREKLFF. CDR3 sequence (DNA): TGTGCCAGCAGCTTTAACAGGGAAAAACTGTTTTTT.

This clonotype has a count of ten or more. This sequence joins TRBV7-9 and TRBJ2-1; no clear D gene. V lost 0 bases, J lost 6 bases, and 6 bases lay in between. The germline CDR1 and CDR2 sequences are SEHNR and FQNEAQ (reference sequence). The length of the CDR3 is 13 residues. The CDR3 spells CASSLARSNEQFF. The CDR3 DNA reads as TGTGCCAGCAGCTTAGCGCGAAGCAATGAGCAGTTCTTC.

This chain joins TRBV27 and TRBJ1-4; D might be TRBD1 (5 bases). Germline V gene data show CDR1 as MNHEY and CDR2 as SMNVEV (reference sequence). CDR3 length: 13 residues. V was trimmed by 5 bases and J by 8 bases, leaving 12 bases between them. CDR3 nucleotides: TGTGCCAGCAGTGATACAGGCGCCGAAAAACTGTTTTTT. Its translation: CASSDTGAEKLFF. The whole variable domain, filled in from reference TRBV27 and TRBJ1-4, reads EAQVTQNPRYLITVTGKKLTVTCSQNMNHEYMSWYRQDPGLGLRQIYYSMNVEVTDKGDVPEGYKVSRKEKRNFPLILESPSPNQTSLYFCASSDTGAEKLFFGSGTQLSVL.

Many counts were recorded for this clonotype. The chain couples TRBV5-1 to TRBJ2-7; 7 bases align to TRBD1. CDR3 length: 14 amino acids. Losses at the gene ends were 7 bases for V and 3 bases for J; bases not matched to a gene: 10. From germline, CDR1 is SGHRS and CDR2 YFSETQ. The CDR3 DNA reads TGCGCCAGCCACGAGCCGGGACAGAACTACGAGCAGTACTTC. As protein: CASHEPGQNYEQYF.

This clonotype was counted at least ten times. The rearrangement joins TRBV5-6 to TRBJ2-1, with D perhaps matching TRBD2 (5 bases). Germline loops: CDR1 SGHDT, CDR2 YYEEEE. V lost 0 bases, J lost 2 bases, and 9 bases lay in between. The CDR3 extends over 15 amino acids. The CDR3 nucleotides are TGTGCCAGCAGCTTGGAGCTAGCTGCCTACAATGAGCAGTTCTTC. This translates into CASSLELAAYNEQFF.

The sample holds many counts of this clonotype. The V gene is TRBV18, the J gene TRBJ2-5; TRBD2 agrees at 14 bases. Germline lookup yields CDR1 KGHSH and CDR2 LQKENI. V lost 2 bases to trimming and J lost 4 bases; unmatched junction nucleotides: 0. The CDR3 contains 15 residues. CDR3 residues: CASSPGTSGRETQYF. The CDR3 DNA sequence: TGTGCCAGCTCACCAGGGACTAGCGGGAGAGAGACCCAGTACTTC.

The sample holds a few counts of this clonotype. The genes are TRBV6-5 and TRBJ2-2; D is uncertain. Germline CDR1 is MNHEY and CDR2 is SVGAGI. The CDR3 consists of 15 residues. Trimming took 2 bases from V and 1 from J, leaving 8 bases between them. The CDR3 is CASSYLSGNTGELFF. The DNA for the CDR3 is TGTGCCAGCAGTTACCTCTCAGGGAACACCGGGGAGCTGTTTTTT.

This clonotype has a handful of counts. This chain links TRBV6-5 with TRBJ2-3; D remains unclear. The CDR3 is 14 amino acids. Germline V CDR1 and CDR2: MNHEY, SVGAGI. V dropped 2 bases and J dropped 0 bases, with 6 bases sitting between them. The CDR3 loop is CASSYRASTDTQYF. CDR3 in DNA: TGTGCCAGCAGTTACAGGGCTAGCACAGATACGCAGTATTTT.